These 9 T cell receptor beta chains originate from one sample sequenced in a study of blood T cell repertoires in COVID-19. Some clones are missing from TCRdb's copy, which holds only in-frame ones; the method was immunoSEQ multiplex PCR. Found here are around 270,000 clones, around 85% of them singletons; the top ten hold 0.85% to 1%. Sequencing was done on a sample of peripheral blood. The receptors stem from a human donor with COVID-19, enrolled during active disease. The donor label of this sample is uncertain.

This chain's CDR3 is CASSFTGVLTDTQYF. CDR3 nucleotide sequence: TGTGCCAGCAGTTTTACAGGGGTTTTAACAGATACGCAGTATTTT. The genes are TRBV6-5 and TRBJ2-3, with 7 bases aligning to TRBD1. Germline V gene sequence: CDR1 MNHEY, CDR2 SVGAGI. J gave up 3 bases and V 4 bases, and 7 bases lay outside the gene matches. The CDR3 length is 15 residues.

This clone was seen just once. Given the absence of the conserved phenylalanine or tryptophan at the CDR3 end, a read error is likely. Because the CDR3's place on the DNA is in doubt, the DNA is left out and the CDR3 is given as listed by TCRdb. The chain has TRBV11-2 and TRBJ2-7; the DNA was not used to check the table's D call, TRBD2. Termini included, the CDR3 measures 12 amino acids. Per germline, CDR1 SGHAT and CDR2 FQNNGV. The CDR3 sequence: CASSLDGGRIHP.

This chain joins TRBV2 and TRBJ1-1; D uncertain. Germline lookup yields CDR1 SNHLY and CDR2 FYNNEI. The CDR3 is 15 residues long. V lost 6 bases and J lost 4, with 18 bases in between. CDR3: CASRLLNSYTTEAFF. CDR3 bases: TGTGCCAGCAGGCTCCTGAACAGCTATACCACTGAAGCTTTCTTT.

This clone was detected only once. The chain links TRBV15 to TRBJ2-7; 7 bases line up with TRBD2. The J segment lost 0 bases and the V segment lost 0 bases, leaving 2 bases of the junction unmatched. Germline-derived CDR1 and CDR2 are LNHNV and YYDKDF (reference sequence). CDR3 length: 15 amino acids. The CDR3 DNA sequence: TGTGCCACCAGCAGAGACGGCGGGAGCTCCTACGAGCAGTACTTC. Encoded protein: CATSRDGGSSYEQYF. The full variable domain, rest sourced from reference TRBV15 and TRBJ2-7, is DAMVIQNPRYQVTQFGKPVTLSCSQTLNHNVMYWYQQKSSQAPKLLFHYYDKDFNNEADTPDNFQSRRPNTSFCFLDIRSPGLGDTAMYLCATSRDGGSSYEQYFGPGTRLTVT.

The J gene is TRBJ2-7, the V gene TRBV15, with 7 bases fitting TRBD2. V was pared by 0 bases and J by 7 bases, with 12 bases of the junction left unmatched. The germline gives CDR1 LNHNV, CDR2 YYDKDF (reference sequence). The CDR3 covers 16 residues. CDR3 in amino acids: CATSRDFLVGAGEQYF. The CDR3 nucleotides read TGTGCCACCAGCAGAGATTTCCTAGTGGGAGCGGGGGAGCAGTACTTC.

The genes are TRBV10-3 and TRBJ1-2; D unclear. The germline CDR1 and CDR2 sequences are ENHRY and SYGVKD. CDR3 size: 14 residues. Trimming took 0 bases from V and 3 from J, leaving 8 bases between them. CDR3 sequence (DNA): TGTGCCATCAGTGAGTCGATACAGTACTATGGCTACACCTTC. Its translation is CAISESIQYYGYTF.

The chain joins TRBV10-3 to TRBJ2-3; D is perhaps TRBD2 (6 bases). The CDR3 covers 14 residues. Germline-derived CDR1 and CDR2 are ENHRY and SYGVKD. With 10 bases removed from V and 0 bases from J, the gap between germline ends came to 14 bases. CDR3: CATTGGISTDTQYF. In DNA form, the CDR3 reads TGTGCCACCACAGGCGGGATTAGCACAGATACGCAGTATTTT.

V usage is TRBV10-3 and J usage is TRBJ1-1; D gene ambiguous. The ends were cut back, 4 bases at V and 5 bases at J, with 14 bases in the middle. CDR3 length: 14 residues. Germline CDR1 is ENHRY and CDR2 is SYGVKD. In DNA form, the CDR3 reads TGTGCCATCAGTGCGGAAGGCGGGAGGACTGAAGCTTTCTTT. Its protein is CAISAEGGRTEAFF.

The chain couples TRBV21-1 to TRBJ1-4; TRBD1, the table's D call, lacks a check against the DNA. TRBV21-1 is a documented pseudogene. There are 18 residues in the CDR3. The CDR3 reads CASSIWTGHPATNEKLFF. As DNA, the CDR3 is TGTGCCAGCAGCATCTGGACAGGACACCCCGCAACTAATGAAAAACTGTTTTTT.